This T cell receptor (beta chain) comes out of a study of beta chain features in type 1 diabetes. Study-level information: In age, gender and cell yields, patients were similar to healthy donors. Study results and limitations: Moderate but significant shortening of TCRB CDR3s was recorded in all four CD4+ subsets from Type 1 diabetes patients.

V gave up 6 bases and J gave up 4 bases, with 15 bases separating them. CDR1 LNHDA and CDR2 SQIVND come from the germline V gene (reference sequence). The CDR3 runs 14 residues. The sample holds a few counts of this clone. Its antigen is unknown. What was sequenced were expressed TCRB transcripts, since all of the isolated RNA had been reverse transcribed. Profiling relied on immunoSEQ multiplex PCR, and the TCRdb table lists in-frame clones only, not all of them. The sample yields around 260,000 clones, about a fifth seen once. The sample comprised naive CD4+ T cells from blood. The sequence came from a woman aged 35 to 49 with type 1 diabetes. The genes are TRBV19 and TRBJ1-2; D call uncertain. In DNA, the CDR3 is TGTGCCAGTAGGAGAGGCGGGCCGGTCTATGGCTACACCTTC. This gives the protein CASRRGGPVYGYTF.